Below are 15 T cell receptor beta chains sequenced from a single sample in a study of CXCR3-negative and CXCR3-positive naive CD8 T cells. The method, 5' RACE with UMI labels, was used to prepare the TRB cDNA libraries. TCRdb re-analyzed the 5' RACE reads; it lists each CDR3 protein once, without DNA. The sample shows about 40,000 distinct CDR3 sequences, and about 10% sits with its ten largest clones. Material for sequencing was memory CD8+ T cells from blood. All receptors derive from a human donor in good health. Some clones in this sample may be carry-over from other donors' samples.

This chain links TRBV4-3 with TRBJ2-7; TCRdb's assignment of TRBD2 cannot be checked, as there is no DNA. Germline V lookup: CDR1 LGHNA, CDR2 YSLEER. The CDR3 spans 15 residues. CDR3 sequence reads: CASSPTEGSSYEQYF.

This chain uses TRBV9 with TRBJ1-5; TCRdb reports TRBD1, a call that lacks DNA to check it against. The CDR3 covers 15 residues. Looked up from germline, CDR1 is SGDLS and CDR2 is YYNGEE. The CDR3 spells CASSVDAGANQPQHF.

V gene TRBV5-5 combines with J gene TRBJ1-1. The CDR3 totals 11 residues. Germline CDR1 reads SGHKS; CDR2 reads YYEKEE (reference sequence). CDR3 residues: CASSVGPPTFF.

The rearrangement uses TRBV4-3 and TRBJ2-1; TCRdb reports TRBD2, a call that lacks DNA to check it against. This CDR3 comprises 16 residues. Germline V gene lookup returns CDR1 LGHNA and CDR2 YSLEER. This CDR3 reads CASSQGLAATYNEQFF.

The chain combines TRBV4-3 with TRBJ2-2; absent DNA, TCRdb's TRBD1 call cannot be checked. Germline CDR1 is LGHNA and CDR2 is YSLEER. This CDR3 has 16 amino acids. CDR3 in amino acids: CASSQDGGADTGELFF.

The V call is TRBV7-9, the J call TRBJ2-2. The CDR3 length is 15 residues. Germline values: CDR1 SEHNR, CDR2 FQNEAQ (reference sequence). The CDR3 here is CASSWASVDTGELFF.

The chain joins TRBV12-3 or TRBV12-4 to TRBJ1-4. The CDR3 is made up of 11 amino acids. This CDR3 is CASSFNEKLFF.

The chain combines TRBV12-3 or TRBV12-4 with TRBJ1-4; TCRdb's D call of TRBD1 is untestable without DNA. The CDR3 runs 16 residues. The CDR3 sequence is CASSWTGFPTNEKLFF.

The chain has TRBV4-1 and TRBJ2-1; TCRdb indicates TRBD1, and absent DNA this call remains unverified. Germline CDR1 reads MGHRA; CDR2 reads YSYEKL. The CDR3 runs to 22 residues. The CDR3 sequence: CASSQVPLGGTERESDVNEQFF.

The chain couples TRBV20-1 to TRBJ2-5; lacking DNA, the TRBD1 call made by TCRdb goes unchecked. Germline V gene lookup returns CDR1 DFQATT and CDR2 SNEGSKA (reference sequence). This CDR3 region has 14 residues. The CDR3 reads CSARGGTVTETQYF.

The chain is built from TRBV4-3 and TRBJ2-5; checking the TCRdb D call of TRBD1 is not possible without DNA. Germline loops: CDR1 LGHNA, CDR2 YSLEER. The CDR3 covers 16 residues. The CDR3 spells CASSQDWRGPGETQYF.

This clonotype shows up as medium-sized by frequency. The chain combines TRBV6-4 with TRBJ2-1; without DNA, the TCRdb call of TRBD1 cannot be checked. Germline-derived CDR1 and CDR2 are MRHNA and SNTAGT. This CDR3 spans 14 amino acids. The CDR3 is CASSRTGEGNEQFF.

The chain employs TRBV19 and TRBJ2-7; the TCRdb call, TRBD1, lacks DNA for checking. The CDR3 consists of 14 residues. Germline lookup yields CDR1 LNHDA and CDR2 SQIVND (reference sequence). CDR3 loop: CASSYRESSYEQYF.

This chain connects TRBV10-3 to TRBJ2-3; TCRdb names TRBD2, which stays unverified in the absence of DNA. Germline V gene data show CDR1 as ENHRY and CDR2 as SYGVKD. CDR3 length: 17 amino acids. CDR3 sequence reads: CAISVTEGAGSTDTQYF.

The rearrangement uses TRBV19 and TRBJ2-1; as DNA is missing, the TRBD1 call by TCRdb cannot be tested. Germline values: CDR1 LNHDA, CDR2 SQIVND (reference sequence). This CDR3 spans 14 amino acids. The CDR3 is CASVAAPSYNEQFF.